Presented here are 10 T cell receptor beta chains from one specimen sequenced in a study of blood T cell repertoires in COVID-19. Measured with immunoSEQ multiplex PCR; TCRdb has only the in-frame clones, and not every one. This table holds around 190,000 clones, around 85% found once. The sequenced sample was peripheral blood. The receptors stem from a woman aged 55 to 70 with acute or convalescent COVID-19.

The rearrangement links TRBV28 to TRBJ2-1, with 8 bases aligning to TRBD1. The germline V gene has CDR1 MDHEN and CDR2 SYDVKM. The V gene end was trimmed by 5 bases and the J gene end by 12 bases; junction bases not matched to a gene: 12. The CDR3 sequence is 14 residues long. CDR3 coding DNA: TGTGCCAGCAGTGCGGACAGGGTCTCGATTGGGCAGTTCTTC. Translated: CASSADRVSIGQFF.

This chain connects TRBV6-5 to TRBJ1-3; D is perhaps TRBD1 (6 bases). Trimming took off 5 bases at V and 4 bases at J, with 15 bases between the two ends. Germline CDR1 and CDR2: MNHEY and SVGAGI. CDR3 size: 15 residues. As DNA, the CDR3 is TGTGCCAGCAGTCCCTCTACAGGGTCAGGAAACACCATATATTTT. The encoded protein is CASSPSTGSGNTIYF.

The rearrangement joins TRBV5-4 to TRBJ2-2; 12 bases match TRBD2. The CDR3 loop spans 16 amino acids. CDR1 SGHNT and CDR2 YYREEE come from the germline V gene (reference sequence). V shed 3 bases, J shed 3 bases, and the junction held 3 bases outside the gene matches. The CDR3 is CASSSSGRADTGELFF. CDR3 sequence (DNA): TGTGCCAGCAGCTCTAGCGGGAGGGCCGACACCGGGGAGCTGTTTTTT.

This clone was counted once. This sequence joins TRBV4-1 and TRBJ1-1, with 10 bases fitting TRBD1. Per germline, CDR1 MGHRA and CDR2 YSYEKL. Trimming removed 0 bases from V and 4 bases from J; junction bases left unmatched: 8. CDR3 length: 17 amino acids. DNA of the CDR3: TGCGCCAGCAGCCAAGAAAGGAGACAGGGGGCTGGCACTGAAGCTTTCTTT. Its translation: CASSQERRQGAGTEAFF.

To note about this clone: The sample holds other DNA sequences that translate to the same CDR3. The J gene is TRBJ1-1, the V gene TRBV28, with a weak D call TRBD1 (5 bases). Germline assignment: CDR1 MDHEN and CDR2 SYDVKM. The CDR3 sequence is 13 residues long. V lost 3 bases to trimming and J lost 1 base, with 6 bases between them. The CDR3 nucleotides read TGTGCCAGCAGTTTGGGGCAGAACACTGAAGCTTTCTTT. Translated, it gives CASSLGQNTEAFF.

The genes are TRBV9 and TRBJ2-7; D is perhaps TRBD2 (6 bases). The germline V gene has CDR1 SGDLS and CDR2 YYNGEE. The length of the CDR3 is 15 residues. V was clipped by 4 bases and J by 3 bases, with 17 bases between them. CDR3 sequence reads: CASSPTGTDYYEQYF. CDR3 nucleotide sequence: TGTGCCAGCAGCCCTACCGGGACGGACTACTACGAGCAGTACTTC.

This chain uses TRBV7-3 with TRBJ1-4; no clear D. The CDR3 covers 15 residues. V dropped 3 bases and J dropped 3 bases, with 11 bases sitting between them. Germline CDR1 is SGHTA and CDR2 is FQGTGA. The CDR3 sequence: CASSFTGSANEKLFF. The CDR3 DNA reads as TGTGCCAGCAGCTTTACGGGTTCGGCTAATGAAAAACTGTTTTTT.

The J gene is TRBJ1-1, the V gene TRBV29-1; D may be TRBD1 (5 bases). The CDR3 is 12 residues long. With 5 bases removed from V and 4 bases from J, the gap between germline ends came to 11 bases. Germline CDR1 SQVTM, CDR2 ANQGSEA. The CDR3 reads CSVQQVPTEAFF. DNA of the CDR3: TGCAGCGTTCAACAGGTCCCCACTGAAGCTTTCTTT.

V is TRBV27 and J is TRBJ2-7, with 9 bases identical to TRBD2. The ends lost 3 bases at V and 5 bases at J; junction bases unmatched: 8. The CDR3 loop spans 15 amino acids. Germline V gene sequence: CDR1 MNHEY, CDR2 SMNVEV (reference sequence). The CDR3 region is CASSLRLAVAHEQYF. The CDR3 DNA is TGTGCCAGCAGTTTGAGACTAGCGGTGGCCCACGAGCAGTACTTC.

This chain links TRBV9 with TRBJ2-1; a weak D match, TRBD2 (6 bases). With 4 bases removed from V and 7 bases from J, the gap between germline ends came to 15 bases. This CDR3 is 14 amino acids long. Germline V gives CDR1 SGDLS, CDR2 YYNGEE. CDR3 DNA: TGTGCCAGCAGCCTCGACGGGAGTTTGAATGAGCAGTTCTTC. It specifies CASSLDGSLNEQFF.